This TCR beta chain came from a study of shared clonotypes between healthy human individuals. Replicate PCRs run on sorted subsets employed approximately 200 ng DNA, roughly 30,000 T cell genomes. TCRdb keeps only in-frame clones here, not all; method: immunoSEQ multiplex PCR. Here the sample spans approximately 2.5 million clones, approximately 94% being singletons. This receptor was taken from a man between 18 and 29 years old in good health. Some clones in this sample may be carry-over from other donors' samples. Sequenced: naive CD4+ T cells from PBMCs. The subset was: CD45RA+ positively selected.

This CDR3 reads CAWSPMDRAKRPLHF. CDR3 bases: TGTGCCTGGAGTCCCATGGACAGGGCTAAAAGGCCTCTCCACTTT. V and J are TRBV30 and TRBJ1-6, with 8 bases fitting TRBD1. J lost 16 bases, V lost 2 bases, and 16 bases had no gene match. Germline V lookup: CDR1 GTSNPN, CDR2 SVGIG (reference sequence). CDR3 size: 15 residues.